This T cell receptor beta chain originates from a study of monozygotic twins with inflammatory bowel disease. Regarding the study as a whole: Evidence did not back any single strong signal or clonotype linked to IBD.

As concerns this clonotype: The target antigen is unknown.

CDR3 length equals 13 residues. Germline V CDR1 and CDR2: LGHDT, YNNKEL (reference sequence). TCRdb reprocessed the 5' RACE reads; each CDR3 protein has one entry and no DNA is given. The data include about 41,000 distinct CDR3 sequences; the top ten clones carry about 5%. V and J are TRBV3-1 and TRBJ1-2. The sequencing input was blood. This clonotype originated in a human donor with ulcerative colitis or Crohn's disease, or a healthy co-twin of an affected twin (not recorded which). The CDR3 sequence: CASSPVGQTIGTF.